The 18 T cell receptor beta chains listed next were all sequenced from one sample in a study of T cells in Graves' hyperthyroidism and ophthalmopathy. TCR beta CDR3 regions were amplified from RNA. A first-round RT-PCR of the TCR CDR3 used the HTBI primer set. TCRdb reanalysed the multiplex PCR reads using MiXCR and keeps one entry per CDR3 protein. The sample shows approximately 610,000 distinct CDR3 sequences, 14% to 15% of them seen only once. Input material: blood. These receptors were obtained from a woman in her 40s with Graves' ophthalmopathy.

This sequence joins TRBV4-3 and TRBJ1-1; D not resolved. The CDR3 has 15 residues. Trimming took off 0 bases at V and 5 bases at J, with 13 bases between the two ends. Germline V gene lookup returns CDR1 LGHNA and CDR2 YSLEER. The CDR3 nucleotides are TGCGCCAGCAGCCAAGATTCAGTGATGGGGACTGAAGCTTTCTTT. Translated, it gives CASSQDSVMGTEAFF.

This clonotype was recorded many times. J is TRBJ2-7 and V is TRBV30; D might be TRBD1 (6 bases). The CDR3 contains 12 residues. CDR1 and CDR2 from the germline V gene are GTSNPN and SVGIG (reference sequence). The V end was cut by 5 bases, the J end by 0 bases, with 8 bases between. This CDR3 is CAWGQSSYEQYF. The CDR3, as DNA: TGTGCCTGGGGACAGAGCTCCTACGAGCAGTACTTC.

CDR3: CASSQVGGSPSQEQYF. The CDR3 nucleotides read TGCGCCAGCAGCCAAGTTGGCGGGAGCCCCTCTCAGGAGCAGTACTTC. This chain joins TRBV4-3 and TRBJ2-7; 7 nucleotides agree with TRBD2. Germline-derived CDR1 and CDR2 are LGHNA and YSLEER. With 1 base clipped from V and 7 bases from J, the junction kept 13 bases outside the gene matches. CDR3 length: 16 residues.

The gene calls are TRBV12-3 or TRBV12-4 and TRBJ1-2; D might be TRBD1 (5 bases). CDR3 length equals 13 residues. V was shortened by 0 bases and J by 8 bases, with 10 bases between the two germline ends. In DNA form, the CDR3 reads TGTGCCAGCAGTTTAGCGTGGCGGGGGGGCTACACCTTC. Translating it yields CASSLAWRGGYTF.

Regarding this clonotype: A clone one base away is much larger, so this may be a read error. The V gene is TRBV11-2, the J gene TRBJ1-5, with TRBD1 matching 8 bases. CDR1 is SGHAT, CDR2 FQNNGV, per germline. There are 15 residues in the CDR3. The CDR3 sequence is CASSLTGDSNQLQHF. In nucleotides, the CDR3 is TGTGCCAGCAGCTTGACAGGGGATAGCAATCAGCTCCAGCATTTT.

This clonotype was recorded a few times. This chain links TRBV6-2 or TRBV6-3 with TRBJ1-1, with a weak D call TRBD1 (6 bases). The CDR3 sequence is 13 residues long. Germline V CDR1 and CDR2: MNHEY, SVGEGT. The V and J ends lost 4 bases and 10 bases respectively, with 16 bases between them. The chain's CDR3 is CASSSSPGAGAFF. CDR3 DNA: TGTGCCAGCAGTTCCAGTCCGGGGGCGGGAGCTTTCTTT.

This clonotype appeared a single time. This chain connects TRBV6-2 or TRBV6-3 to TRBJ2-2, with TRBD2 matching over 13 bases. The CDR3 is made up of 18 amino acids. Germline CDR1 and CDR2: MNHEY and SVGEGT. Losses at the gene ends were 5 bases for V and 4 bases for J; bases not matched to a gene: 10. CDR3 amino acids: CASSPYGLAGDLTGELFF. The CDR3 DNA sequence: TGTGCCAGCAGTCCCTATGGACTAGCGGGAGATCTCACCGGGGAGCTGTTTTTT.

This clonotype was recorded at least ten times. The CDR3 coding sequence is TGTGCCAGCAGTAGCAACCGGGAGAGTGACTACGAGCAGTACTTC. This gives the protein CASSSNRESDYEQYF. J is TRBJ2-7 and V is TRBV27; a weak D match, TRBD2 (6 bases). This CDR3 is 15 amino acids long. Trimming removed 5 bases from V and 3 bases from J, with 17 bases in between. CDR1 is MNHEY, CDR2 SMNVEV, per germline (reference sequence).

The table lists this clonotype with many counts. CDR3 nucleotide sequence: TGTGCCAGCAGCGTAGGGGGGGCTGAAGCTTTCTTT. Translating it yields CASSVGGAEAFF. V usage is TRBV9 and J usage is TRBJ1-1; the D gene is possibly TRBD1 (5 bases). Looked up from germline, CDR1 is SGDLS and CDR2 is YYNGEE. Trimming removed 0 bases at V and 6 bases at J, with 6 bases between. This CDR3 comprises 12 residues.

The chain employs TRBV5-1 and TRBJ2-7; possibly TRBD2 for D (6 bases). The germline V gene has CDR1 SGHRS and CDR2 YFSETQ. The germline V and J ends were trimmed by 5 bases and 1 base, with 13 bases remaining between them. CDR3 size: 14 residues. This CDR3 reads CASRAGLTSYEQYF. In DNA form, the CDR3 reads TGCGCCAGCAGGGCGGGGCTCACGTCCTACGAGCAGTACTTC.

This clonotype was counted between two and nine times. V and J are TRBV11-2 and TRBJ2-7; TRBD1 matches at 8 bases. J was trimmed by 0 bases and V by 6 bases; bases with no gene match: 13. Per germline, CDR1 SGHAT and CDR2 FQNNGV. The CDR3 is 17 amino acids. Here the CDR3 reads CASSPIPGQADSYEQYF. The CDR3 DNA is TGTGCCAGCAGTCCAATTCCGGGACAGGCCGACTCCTACGAGCAGTACTTC.

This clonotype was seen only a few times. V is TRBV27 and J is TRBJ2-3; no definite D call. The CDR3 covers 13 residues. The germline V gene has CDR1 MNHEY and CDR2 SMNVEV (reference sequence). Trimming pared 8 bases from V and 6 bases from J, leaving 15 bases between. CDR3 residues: CASGHREGDTQYF. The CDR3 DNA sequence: TGTGCCAGCGGGCATAGGGAAGGCGATACGCAGTATTTT.

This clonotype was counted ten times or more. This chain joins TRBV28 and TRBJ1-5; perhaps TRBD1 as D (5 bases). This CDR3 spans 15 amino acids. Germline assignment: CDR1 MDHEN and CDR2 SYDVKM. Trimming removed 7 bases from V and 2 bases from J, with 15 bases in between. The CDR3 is CASTLRVGGNQPQHF. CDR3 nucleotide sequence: TGTGCCAGCACCCTCCGGGTGGGGGGCAATCAGCCCCAGCATTTT. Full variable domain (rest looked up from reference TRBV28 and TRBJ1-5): DVKVTQSSRYLVKRTGEKVFLECVQDMDHENMFWYRQDPGLGLRLIYFSYDVKMKEKGDIPEGYSVSREKKERFSLILESASTNQTSMYLCASTLRVGGNQPQHFGDGTRLSIL.

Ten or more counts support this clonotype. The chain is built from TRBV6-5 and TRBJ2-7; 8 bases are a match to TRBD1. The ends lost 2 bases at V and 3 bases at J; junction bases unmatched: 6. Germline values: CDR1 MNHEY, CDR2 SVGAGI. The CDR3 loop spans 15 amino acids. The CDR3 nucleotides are TGTGCCAGCAGTTACGTACAGGGGGACCACTACGAGCAGTACTTC. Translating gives CASSYVQGDHYEQYF.

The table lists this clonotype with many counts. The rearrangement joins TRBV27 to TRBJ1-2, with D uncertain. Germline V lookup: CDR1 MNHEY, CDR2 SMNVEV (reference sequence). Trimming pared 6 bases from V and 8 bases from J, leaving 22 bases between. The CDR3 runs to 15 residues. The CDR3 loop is CASRLGGGLSKGYTF. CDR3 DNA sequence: TGTGCCAGCAGATTGGGCGGCGGCTTGTCAAAGGGCTACACCTTC.

The CDR3 loop is CASSLAGGSSEAFF. In DNA form, the CDR3 reads TGTGCCAGCAGCTTAGCTGGGGGTAGCTCTGAAGCTTTCTTT. This sequence joins TRBV7-8 and TRBJ1-1; the D gene is possibly TRBD1 (5 bases). Germline CDR1 is SGHVS and CDR2 is FQNEAQ. Trimming removed 0 bases at V and 6 bases at J, with 11 bases between. The length of the CDR3 is 14 residues. The variable domain in full, completed from reference TRBV7-8 and TRBJ1-1, reads GAGVSQSPRYKVAKRGQDVALRCDPISGHVSLFWYQQALGQGPEFLTYFQNEAQLDKSGLPSDRFFAERPEGSVSTLKIQRTQQEDSAVYLCASSLAGGSSEAFFGQGTRLTVV.

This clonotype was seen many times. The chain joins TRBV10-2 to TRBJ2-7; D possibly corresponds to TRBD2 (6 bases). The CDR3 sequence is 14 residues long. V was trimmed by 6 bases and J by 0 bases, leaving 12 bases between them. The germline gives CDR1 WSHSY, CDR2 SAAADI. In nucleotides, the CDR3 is TGCGCCAGCAGGGAGCGGGCGGACTCCTACGAGCAGTACTTC. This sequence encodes CASRERADSYEQYF.

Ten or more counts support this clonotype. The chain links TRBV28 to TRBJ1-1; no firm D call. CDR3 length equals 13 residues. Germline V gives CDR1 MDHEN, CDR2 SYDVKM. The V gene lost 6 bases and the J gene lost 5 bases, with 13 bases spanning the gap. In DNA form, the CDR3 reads TGTGCCAGCAGCGGGGATAGGAGGACTGAAGCTTTCTTT. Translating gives CASSGDRRTEAFF. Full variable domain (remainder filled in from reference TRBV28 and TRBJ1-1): DVKVTQSSRYLVKRTGEKVFLECVQDMDHENMFWYRQDPGLGLRLIYFSYDVKMKEKGDIPEGYSVSREKKERFSLILESASTNQTSMYLCASSGDRRTEAFFGQGTRLTVV.